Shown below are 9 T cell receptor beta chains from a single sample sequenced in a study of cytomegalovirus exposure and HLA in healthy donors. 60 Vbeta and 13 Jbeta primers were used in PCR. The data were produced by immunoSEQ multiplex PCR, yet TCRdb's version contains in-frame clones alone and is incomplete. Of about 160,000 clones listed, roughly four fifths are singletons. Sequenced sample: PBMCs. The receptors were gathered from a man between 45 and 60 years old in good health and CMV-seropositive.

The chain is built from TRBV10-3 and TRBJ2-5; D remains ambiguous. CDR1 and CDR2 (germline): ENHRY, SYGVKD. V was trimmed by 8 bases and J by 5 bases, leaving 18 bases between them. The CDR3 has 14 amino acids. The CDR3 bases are TGTGCCATCGCCCCTTCCGGGTCGCGGGAGACCCAGTACTTC. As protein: CAIAPSGSRETQYF.

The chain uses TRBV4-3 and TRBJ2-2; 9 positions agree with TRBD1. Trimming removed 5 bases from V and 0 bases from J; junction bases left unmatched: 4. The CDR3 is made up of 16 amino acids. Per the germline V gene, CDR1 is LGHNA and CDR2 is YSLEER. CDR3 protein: CASSFWTGANTGELFF. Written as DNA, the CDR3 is TGCGCCAGCAGCTTTTGGACAGGGGCGAACACCGGGGAGCTGTTTTTT.

The CDR3, as DNA: TGTGCCAGTAAAGAACTCACGAACACCGGGGAGCTGTTTTTT. It translates to CASKELTNTGELFF. The chain carries TRBV19 and TRBJ2-2; no clear D gene. The CDR3 contains 14 residues. The V end lost 7 bases, the J end lost 0 bases, and 9 bases lay between the germline ends. Germline V gene lookup returns CDR1 LNHDA and CDR2 SQIVND (reference sequence).

For the CDR3, the DNA is TGTGCCAGCAGCTTAACCGGACTAGTCTATGAGCAGTTCTTC. It codes for CASSLTGLVYEQFF. V gene TRBV7-9 combines with J gene TRBJ2-1, with 7 bases matching TRBD2. Germline V CDR1 and CDR2: SEHNR, FQNEAQ (reference sequence). J lost 8 bases, V lost 2 bases, and 6 bases had no gene match. The CDR3 contains 14 residues.

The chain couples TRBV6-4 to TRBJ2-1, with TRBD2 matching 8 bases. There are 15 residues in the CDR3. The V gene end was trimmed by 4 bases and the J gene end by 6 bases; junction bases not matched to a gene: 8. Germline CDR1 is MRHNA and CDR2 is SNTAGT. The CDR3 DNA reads TGTGCCAGCAGTGTGGTGGCGGGGGGCTTCAATGAGCAGTTCTTC. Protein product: CASSVVAGGFNEQFF.

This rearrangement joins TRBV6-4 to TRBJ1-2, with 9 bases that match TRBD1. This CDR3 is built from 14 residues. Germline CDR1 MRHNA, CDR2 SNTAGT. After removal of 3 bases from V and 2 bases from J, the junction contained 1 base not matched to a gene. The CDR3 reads CASSEGQGNYGYTF. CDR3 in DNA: TGTGCCAGCAGTGAGGGACAGGGAAACTATGGCTACACCTTC.

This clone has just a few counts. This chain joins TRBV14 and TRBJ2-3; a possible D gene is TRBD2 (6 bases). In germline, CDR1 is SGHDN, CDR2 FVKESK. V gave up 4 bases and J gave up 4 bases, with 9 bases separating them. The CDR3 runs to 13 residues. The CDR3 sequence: CASSLPSADTQYF. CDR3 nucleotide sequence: TGTGCCAGCAGCCTACCTAGCGCAGATACGCAGTATTTT.

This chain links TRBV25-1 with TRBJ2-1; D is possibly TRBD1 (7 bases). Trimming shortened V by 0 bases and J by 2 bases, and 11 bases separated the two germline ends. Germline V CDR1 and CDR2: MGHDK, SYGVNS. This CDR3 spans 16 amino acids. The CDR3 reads CASSEYSRGAYNEQFF. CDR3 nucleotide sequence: TGTGCCAGCAGTGAATATAGCAGGGGGGCCTACAATGAGCAGTTCTTC.

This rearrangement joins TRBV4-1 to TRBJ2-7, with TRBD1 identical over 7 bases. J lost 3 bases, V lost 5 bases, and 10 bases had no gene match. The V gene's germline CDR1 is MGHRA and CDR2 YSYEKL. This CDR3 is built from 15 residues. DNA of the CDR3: TGCGCCAGCAGCGTAGACCGGGACAGAAACTACGAGCAGTACTTC. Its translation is CASSVDRDRNYEQYF.